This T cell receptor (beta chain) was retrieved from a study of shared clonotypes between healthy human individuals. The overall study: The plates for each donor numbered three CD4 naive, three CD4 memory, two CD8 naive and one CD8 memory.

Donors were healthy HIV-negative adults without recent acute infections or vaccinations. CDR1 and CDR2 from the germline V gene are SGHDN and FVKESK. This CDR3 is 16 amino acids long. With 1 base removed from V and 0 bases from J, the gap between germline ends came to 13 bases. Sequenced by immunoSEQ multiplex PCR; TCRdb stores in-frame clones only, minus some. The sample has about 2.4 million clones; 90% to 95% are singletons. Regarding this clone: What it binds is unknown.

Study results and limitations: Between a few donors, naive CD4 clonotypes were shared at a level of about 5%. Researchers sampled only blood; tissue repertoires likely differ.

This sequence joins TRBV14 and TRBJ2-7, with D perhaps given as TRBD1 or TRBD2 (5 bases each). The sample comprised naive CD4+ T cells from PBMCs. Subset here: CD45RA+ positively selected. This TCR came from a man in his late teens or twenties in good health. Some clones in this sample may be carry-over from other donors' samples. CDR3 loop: CASSQVWGSFSYEQYF. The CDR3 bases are TGTGCCAGCAGCCAAGTCTGGGGGAGTTTCTCCTACGAGCAGTACTTC.